A selection of T cell receptor beta chains follows, all from one sample in a study of blood T cell repertoires in COVID-19. Clones were read by immunoSEQ multiplex PCR, and TCRdb kept only the in-frame ones, dropping some. The sample includes approximately 82,000 clones, about 81% of them seen just once. Sample: peripheral blood. The receptors were sampled from a human donor in a cohort sampled during active COVID-19. Both conserved end residues are part of each CDR3. D genes are given only for firm matches. A clone size is listed for some rows: how often the clone was seen (once, few, many), or a class if it is expanded.

DNA: TGTGCCAGCAGCTTACGACAGGGGGATGGCTACACCTTC
CDR3: CASSLRQGDGYTF
size: .
J: TRBJ1-2
V: TRBV7-2
D: TRBD1

DNA: TGCAGTGCTGCGGGCAATCAGCCCCAGCATTTT
CDR3: CSAAGNQPQHF
size: once
J: TRBJ1-5
V: TRBV20-1
D: .

DNA: TGCAGCGTGCCCCCGACAGGGTCAGAAGGCTACACCTTC
CDR3: CSVPPTGSEGYTF
size: .
J: TRBJ1-2
V: TRBV29-1
D: TRBD1

DNA: TGTGCCAGCAGCTTAGCAGGGGGCGCGGGGAACACTGAAGCTTTCTTT
CDR3: CASSLAGGAGNTEAFF
size: .
J: TRBJ1-1
V: TRBV11-2
D: TRBD1

DNA: TGTGCCAGCAGCCAGGCCTGGACAGGGGGCTACGAGCAGTACTTC
CDR3: CASSQAWTGGYEQYF
size: .
J: TRBJ2-7
V: TRBV3-1/TRBV3-2
D: TRBD1

DNA: TGTGCCAGCAGCTACGGCGGGGGAGGCACAGATACGCAGTATTTT
CDR3: CASSYGGGGTDTQYF
size: .
J: TRBJ2-3
V: TRBV9
D: TRBD2

DNA: TGTGCCAGCAGCCACCGGGACAGGGGTTTTTCCTATAATTCACCCCTCCACTTT
CDR3: CASSHRDRGFSYNSPLHF
size: .
J: TRBJ1-6
V: TRBV9
D: TRBD1

DNA: TGCGCCAGCAGCTTAGGGACAGGCGATTCCTCCTACGAGCAGTACTTC
CDR3: CASSLGTGDSSYEQYF
size: .
J: TRBJ2-7
V: TRBV5-1
D: TRBD1

DNA: TGTGCCAGCAACCATATAGCGGGGGGGAACACCGGGGAGCTGTTTTTT
CDR3: CASNHIAGGNTGELFF
size: .
J: TRBJ2-2
V: TRBV11-2
D: TRBD2

DNA: TGTGCCAGCAGCTGGACAGGGGGCGATGAAAAACTGTTTTTT
CDR3: CASSWTGGDEKLFF
size: .
J: TRBJ1-4
V: TRBV4-2
D: TRBD1

DNA: TGCGCCAGCAGCCAAGACGAAGCGATCTATGGCTACACCTTC
CDR3: CASSQDEAIYGYTF
size: few
J: TRBJ1-2
V: TRBV4-3
D: .

DNA: TGTGCCAGCAGTTACGGGCAGGTCTATGGCTACACCTTC
CDR3: CASSYGQVYGYTF
size: .
J: TRBJ1-2
V: TRBV6-5
D: .

DNA: TGTGCCAGCAGTTACGCCAGGTCTAATTCACCCCTCCACTTT
CDR3: CASSYARSNSPLHF
size: .
J: TRBJ1-6
V: TRBV6-2/TRBV6-3
D: .

DNA: TGTGCCAGCAGCTTGTACACGCGGACAGTCTCCTACGAGCAGTACTTC
CDR3: CASSLYTRTVSYEQYF
size: few
J: TRBJ2-7
V: TRBV5-6
D: .

DNA: TGTGCCACCAGTGACGGCGTAGGGGTAGCCGGGGAGCTGTTTTTT
CDR3: CATSDGVGVAGELFF
size: few
J: TRBJ2-2
V: TRBV24-1
D: .

DNA: TGTGCCAGCAGGGAGGGGCCGATTAATAATTCACCCCTCCACTTT
CDR3: CASREGPINNSPLHF
size: .
J: TRBJ1-6
V: TRBV2
D: .

DNA: TGTGCCAGCTCCCTGACGAGCACTATGAACACTGAAGCTTTCTTT
CDR3: CASSLTSTMNTEAFF
size: once
J: TRBJ1-1
V: TRBV5-4
D: .

DNA: TGCGCCAGCAGCCAATACAGGGGGCTGGGGGAGCTGTTTTTT
CDR3: CASSQYRGLGELFF
size: .
J: TRBJ2-2
V: TRBV5-1
D: TRBD1

DNA: TGTGCCAGCAGCCCCCAGACTGACAGGACCTATGGCTACACCTTC
CDR3: CASSPQTDRTYGYTF
size: few
J: TRBJ1-2
V: TRBV4-2
D: .

DNA: TGTGCCAGCAGTGAACCGGGACAGGGGTTCTACGAGCAGTACTTC
CDR3: CASSEPGQGFYEQYF
size: once
J: TRBJ2-7
V: TRBV6-1
D: TRBD1

DNA: TGTGCCAGCAGGGGGGACAGGGGGCGTTTCGAGCAGTACTTC
CDR3: CASRGDRGRFEQYF
size: .
J: TRBJ2-7
V: TRBV2
D: TRBD1

DNA: TGTGCCAGCCTCCTACCGGGTGGTTCACCCCTCCACTTT
CDR3: CASLLPGGSPLHF
size: few
J: TRBJ1-6
V: TRBV2
D: .

DNA: TGTGCCAGCAGCTTAGCAGCAGGGGTCAATCAGCCCCAGCATTTT
CDR3: CASSLAAGVNQPQHF
size: .
J: TRBJ1-5
V: TRBV7-9
D: .

DNA: TGTGCCAGCAGCGGACAGGGGATGAACACTGAAGCTTTCTTT
CDR3: CASSGQGMNTEAFF
size: .
J: TRBJ1-1
V: TRBV7-3
D: TRBD1

DNA: TGTGCCAGCAGCCCTGACAGGGCATATACTGAAGCTTTCTTT
CDR3: CASSPDRAYTEAFF
size: .
J: TRBJ1-1
V: TRBV5-4
D: TRBD1

DNA: TGTGCCAGCAGCTCGGGACAGGGAAACACCGGGGAGCTGTTTTTT
CDR3: CASSSGQGNTGELFF
size: .
J: TRBJ2-2
V: TRBV7-9
D: TRBD1

DNA: TGTGCCAGCTCACCACCGGGCTCCTCCTCTGGAAACACCATATATTTT
CDR3: CASSPPGSSSGNTIYF
size: few
J: TRBJ1-3
V: TRBV18
D: .

DNA: TGTGCCAGCAGCTTAGGAGGACCGAGCGGGGATACGCAGTATTTT
CDR3: CASSLGGPSGDTQYF
size: .
J: TRBJ2-3
V: TRBV11-3
D: .

DNA: TGTGCCAGCTCGCCGGGTCCCGGGGGAAACACCATATATTTT
CDR3: CASSPGPGGNTIYF
size: .
J: TRBJ1-3
V: TRBV18
D: .

DNA: TGTGCCAGCTCACCAAGTAGCTTCGCAGATACGCAGTATTTT
CDR3: CASSPSSFADTQYF
size: .
J: TRBJ2-3
V: TRBV18
D: .

DNA: TGCGCCAGCAGCTTACCAGGGGCAGGTGAAGCTTTCTTT
CDR3: CASSLPGAGEAFF
size: .
J: TRBJ1-1
V: TRBV5-1
D: .

DNA: TGTGCCAGCAGTGAAGACAGGGGCCCCGGGGAGCTGTTTTTT
CDR3: CASSEDRGPGELFF
size: .
J: TRBJ2-2
V: TRBV2
D: TRBD1

DNA: TGCACCAGCAGCCAAGAAATGGGGCAGGCCCTAATCTGCTCTGGGGCCAACGTCCTGACTTTC
CDR3: CTSSQEMGQALICSGANVLTF
size: .
J: TRBJ2-6
V: TRBV1
D: .

DNA: TGTGCCACCAGTGATGCCCCTTTTAAGAGCTCTGGAAACACCATATATTTT
CDR3: CATSDAPFKSSGNTIYF
size: .
J: TRBJ1-3
V: TRBV24-1
D: .

DNA: TGTGCCAGCAGTGAAGTTGGCGAGCGGGAGCAGTTCTTC
CDR3: CASSEVGEREQFF
size: .
J: TRBJ2-1
V: TRBV6-1
D: .

DNA: TGTGCCAGCAGCTCCCCAAAGAACAGGGGCCAGCCCCAGCATTTT
CDR3: CASSSPKNRGQPQHF
size: .
J: TRBJ1-5
V: TRBV5-6
D: TRBD1

DNA: TGTGCCAGCAGTCCGGGGGGGAGCTCCTACAATGAGCAGTTCTTC
CDR3: CASSPGGSSYNEQFF
size: .
J: TRBJ2-1
V: TRBV9
D: TRBD2

DNA: TGCGCCAGCAGCTTGGCTAGGACTAGCGGGGGGCAAGAGACCCAGTACTTC
CDR3: CASSLARTSGGQETQYF
size: .
J: TRBJ2-5
V: TRBV5-1
D: TRBD2

DNA: TGTGCCAGCAGCGGGGGCAGGGGGAGTGGGAGCGACACTGAAGCTTTCTTT
CDR3: CASSGGRGSGSDTEAFF
size: .
J: TRBJ1-1
V: TRBV2
D: TRBD1

DNA: TGTGCCAGCTCACCCTACCTTAGACTAGCGGGAAAAGACACAGATACGCAGTATTTT
CDR3: CASSPYLRLAGKDTDTQYF
size: .
J: TRBJ2-3
V: TRBV18
D: TRBD2

DNA: TGTGCCAGCACACCGACAGGAACTGCAACTAATGAAAAACTGTTTTTT
CDR3: CASTPTGTATNEKLFF
size: .
J: TRBJ1-4
V: TRBV6-4
D: .

DNA: TGTGCCAGCAGCTTAGATCCTCAGTACAATGAGCAGTTCTTC
CDR3: CASSLDPQYNEQFF
size: .
J: TRBJ2-1
V: TRBV11-3
D: .

DNA: TGTGCCAGCAGCCACTATTTGCGCCCCGTGAACACTGAAGCTTTCTTT
CDR3: CASSHYLRPVNTEAFF
size: .
J: TRBJ1-1
V: TRBV3-1/TRBV3-2
D: .

DNA: TGTGCCAGCAGCAAAAGTGGGAAGGGGTGCGATGAGCAGTTCTTC
CDR3: CASSKSGKGCDEQFF
size: .
J: TRBJ2-1
V: TRBV21-1
D: .

DNA: TGTGCCGGGACGCAGGGGGCGGTGGGCACCGGGGAGCTGTTTTTT
CDR3: CAGTQGAVGTGELFF
size: .
J: TRBJ2-2
V: TRBV6-6
D: TRBD1

DNA: TGTGCCAGCAACCGGGACAGGGGGAGAGATACGCAGTATTTT
CDR3: CASNRDRGRDTQYF
size: few
J: TRBJ2-3
V: TRBV7-8
D: TRBD1

DNA: TGTGCCACCAGTGGGGGGGCCTACAATGAGCAGTTCTTC
CDR3: CATSGGAYNEQFF
size: once
J: TRBJ2-1
V: TRBV24-1
D: .

DNA: TGTGCCAGCAGCTTAGACAGGAATCAGCCCCAGCATTTT
CDR3: CASSLDRNQPQHF
size: .
J: TRBJ1-5
V: TRBV7-9
D: .

DNA: TGCAGCGTCGCACAGGTTAACTATGGCTACACCTTC
CDR3: CSVAQVNYGYTF
size: .
J: TRBJ1-2
V: TRBV29-1
D: .

DNA: TGCGCCAGCAGCCGGGACAGGGTACGGACCGGAGACATTCAGTACTTC
CDR3: CASSRDRVRTGDIQYF
size: .
J: TRBJ2-4
V: TRBV5-1
D: TRBD1